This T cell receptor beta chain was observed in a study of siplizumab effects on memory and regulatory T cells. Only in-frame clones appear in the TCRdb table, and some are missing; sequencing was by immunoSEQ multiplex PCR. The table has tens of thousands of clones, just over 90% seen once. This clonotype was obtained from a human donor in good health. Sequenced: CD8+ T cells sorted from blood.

The CDR3 loop reads CASSFSGTEAFF. CDR3 nucleotides: TGTGCCAGCAGCTTTTCGGGGACTGAAGCTTTCTTT. The chain recombines TRBV7-9 with TRBJ1-1; D is ambiguous. The CDR3 spans 12 residues. The V end lost 3 bases, the J end lost 5 bases, and 7 bases lay between the germline ends. CDR1 and CDR2 from the germline V gene are SEHNR and FQNEAQ (reference sequence).